Many counts were recorded for the clone carrying this T cell receptor beta chain. As yet, its antigen is unknown. This sample is part of a study of neurological immune-mediated disorders. Study-wide results and limits: Multiple sclerosis patients had less TCR clonal expansion than even healthy controls, unlike HTLV-1-associated myelopathy. Private repertoires in all groups were suggested, as expanded clones shared no CDR3 amino acid sequences across subjects.

cDNA synthesis was performed by 5'RACE with 10-nucleotide random UMIs. TCRdb recomputed calls from the 5' RACE reads with MiXCR, one row per CDR3 protein. The sample holds approximately 49,000 distinct CDR3 sequences, 8% to 10% seen once. Time point indicated: longitudinal time-point 1 (baseline). V dropped 7 bases and J dropped 1 base, with 9 bases sitting between them. The germline CDR1 and CDR2 sequences are KGHDR and SFDVKD. This CDR3 is built from 13 residues. Sequenced: PBMCs. The gene calls are TRBV24-1 and TRBJ1-1; no firm D call. The receptor's source is a woman in her forties in good health. CDR3 residues: CATRVGRNTEAFF. For the CDR3, the DNA is TGTGCCACCAGGGTAGGGAGGAACACTGAAGCTTTCTTT.